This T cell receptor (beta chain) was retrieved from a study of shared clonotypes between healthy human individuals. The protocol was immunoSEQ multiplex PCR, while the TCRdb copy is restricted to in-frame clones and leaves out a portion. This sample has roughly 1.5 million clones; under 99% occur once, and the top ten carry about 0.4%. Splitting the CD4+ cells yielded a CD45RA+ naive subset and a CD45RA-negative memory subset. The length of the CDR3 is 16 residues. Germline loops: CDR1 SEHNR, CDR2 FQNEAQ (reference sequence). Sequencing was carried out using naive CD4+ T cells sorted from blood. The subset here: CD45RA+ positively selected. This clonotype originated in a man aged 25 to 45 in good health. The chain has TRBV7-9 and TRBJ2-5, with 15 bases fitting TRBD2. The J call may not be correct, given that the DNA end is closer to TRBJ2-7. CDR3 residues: CASSPGLAGGPREQYF. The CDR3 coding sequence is TGTGCCAGCAGCCCTGGACTAGCGGGAGGGCCGCGCGAGCAGTACTTC.